This T cell receptor beta chain was observed in a study of cytomegalovirus exposure and HLA in healthy donors. Study-wide points: When a later analysis was performed, an Asian-associated ancestry cluster reportedly had fewer N-insertions than the approximately 700-donor mean. Most TCR beta V segments were productive about 90% or about 30% of the time in an earlier analysis.

The PCR had 60 Vbeta and 13 Jbeta primers. Using immunoSEQ multiplex PCR, the repertoire was profiled, and TCRdb retains in-frame clones only, with some absent. The sample contains a few hundred thousand clones, over 65% of which appear only once. Notes on this clone: As yet, its antigen is unknown.

At sampling all donors were nominally healthy, likely with unrecorded immune exposures. The source is a middle-aged man in good health and CMV-seronegative. Specimen: PBMCs.

CDR3: CSVEAFSYNEQFF. The CDR3 coding sequence is TGCAGCGTTGAAGCGTTTTCCTACAATGAGCAGTTCTTC. V usage is TRBV29-1 and J usage is TRBJ2-1; D uncertain. Trimming cost V 1 base and J 1 base, with 5 bases left between them. The CDR3 runs to 13 residues. Germline V CDR1 and CDR2: SQVTM, ANQGSEA.